What follows are 15 T cell receptor beta chains derived from one specimen sequenced in a study of T cell changes during pregnancy in multiple sclerosis. Libraries were prepared by immunoSEQ multiplex PCR; TCRdb keeps only in-frame clonotypes and omits some of them. The repertoire includes 60,000 or so clones, just over 90% of them detected once, and 0.36% sits in the top ten. Sample: CD4+ T cells from peripheral blood mononuclear cells, taken before pregnancy. The source is a female donor with multiple sclerosis, enrolled in a pregnancy study.

The chain links TRBV7-2 to TRBJ2-1, with TRBD1 identical over 7 bases. Trimming removed 1 base from V and 7 bases from J; junction bases left unmatched: 16. The CDR3 is 18 amino acids. Germline V gene lookup returns CDR1 SGHTA and CDR2 FQGNSA. The CDR3 DNA follows: TGTGCCAGCAGCTTAGTCTCTGCGACAGGGCGAGAGGTGAATGAGCAGTTCTTC. Its translation is CASSLVSATGREVNEQFF.

The V gene is TRBV11-2, the J gene TRBJ2-5; D is possibly TRBD2 (6 bases). Germline V gene data show CDR1 as SGHAT and CDR2 as FQNNGV. V dropped 1 base and J dropped 5 bases, with 14 bases sitting between them. The CDR3 contains 15 residues. The CDR3 nucleotides read TGTGCCAGCAGCTTAGGGCCCCGCGCGGGGGAGACCCAGTACTTC. Translated, it gives CASSLGPRAGETQYF.

J is TRBJ2-2 and V is TRBV19, with 10 bases lining up with TRBD2. The V segment lost 4 bases and the J segment 6 bases; nucleotides outside the gene matches: 11. Germline CDR1 and CDR2: LNHDA and SQIVND (reference sequence). This CDR3 region has 17 residues. The CDR3 spells CASSRDLAGVAAGELFF. The DNA of the CDR3 is TGTGCCAGTAGTAGGGACCTAGCGGGAGTCGCAGCCGGGGAGCTGTTTTTT.

V and J are TRBV5-6 and TRBJ2-4, with D tentatively TRBD2 (7 bases). Trimming pared 4 bases from V and 6 bases from J, leaving 14 bases between. Germline-derived CDR1 and CDR2 are SGHDT and YYEEEE. The CDR3 loop spans 14 amino acids. The CDR3 is CASSQRGGINIQYF. CDR3 nucleotide sequence: TGTGCCAGCAGCCAAAGGGGGGGTATAAACATTCAGTACTTC.

This chain uses TRBV30 with TRBJ2-1; 9 bases align to TRBD1. J gave up 6 bases and V 5 bases, and 2 bases lay outside the gene matches. This CDR3 is 12 amino acids long. CDR1 and CDR2 from the germline V gene are GTSNPN and SVGIG (reference sequence). CDR3 residues: CAWDRGVNEQFF. In nucleotides, the CDR3 is TGTGCCTGGGACAGGGGGGTCAATGAGCAGTTCTTC. The variable domain in full, completed from reference TRBV30 and TRBJ2-1, reads SQTIHQWPATLVQPVGSPLSLECTVEGTSNPNLYWYRQAAGRGLQLLFYSVGIGQISSEVPQNLSASRPQDRQFILSSKKLLLSDSGFYLCAWDRGVNEQFFGPGTRLTVL.

This clone appeared many times. The rearrangement links TRBV27 to TRBJ1-3; no clear D. With 0 bases removed from V and 0 bases from J, the gap between germline ends came to 9 bases. The CDR3 sequence is 16 residues long. Germline CDR1 and CDR2: MNHEY and SMNVEV (reference sequence). The CDR3 nucleotides read TGTGCCAGCAGTTTATCTCCGGGATTCTCTGGAAACACCATATATTTT. Its translation: CASSLSPGFSGNTIYF.

V gene TRBV7-9 combines with J gene TRBJ2-5, with 9 bases that match TRBD2. The CDR3 is 16 amino acids. Per germline, CDR1 SEHNR and CDR2 FQNEAQ (reference sequence). Trimming took 8 bases from V and 1 from J; bases not matched to a gene: 11. This chain's CDR3 is CASSWRLAGIQETQYF. CDR3 DNA: TGTGCCAGCTCCTGGAGGCTAGCGGGGATCCAAGAGACCCAGTACTTC.

This clone was detected once. This chain joins TRBV5-8 and TRBJ1-5; TRBD1 is a possible D gene (5 bases). Germline values: CDR1 SGHTS, CDR2 YDEGEE. Trimming left V 6 bases short and J 5 bases short, with 18 bases between. CDR3 length: 15 amino acids. DNA of the CDR3: TGTGCCAGCACGCCAACCGGGCAGGGCGATCAGCCCCAGCATTTT. It is translated as CASTPTGQGDQPQHF.

The chain uses TRBV28 and TRBJ2-3, with TRBD2 matching over 10 bases. With 3 bases clipped from V and 4 bases from J, the junction kept 16 bases outside the gene matches. The CDR3 is 19 residues long. The germline V gene has CDR1 MDHEN and CDR2 SYDVKM. CDR3 in amino acids: CASSFQGGPSGSPPDTQYF. The CDR3 nucleotides read TGTGCCAGCAGTTTCCAGGGGGGACCTAGCGGGAGTCCCCCAGATACGCAGTATTTT.

V is TRBV9 and J is TRBJ2-7, with 7 bases matching TRBD2. J was trimmed by 5 bases and V by 0 bases; bases with no gene match: 11. Germline-derived CDR1 and CDR2 are SGDLS and YYNGEE. The CDR3 consists of 16 residues. The CDR3 reads CASSVEIEGGTDEQYF. The CDR3 bases are TGTGCCAGCAGCGTAGAAATCGAGGGAGGGACCGACGAGCAGTACTTC.

The V and J genes are TRBV18 and TRBJ1-1, with 7 positions matching TRBD1. V trimming: 1 base; J trimming: 5 bases; junction bases outside the gene matches: 4. Germline CDR1 KGHSH, CDR2 LQKENI. This CDR3 has 14 amino acids. The CDR3 here is CASSPQGARTEAFF. In DNA form, the CDR3 reads TGTGCCAGCTCACCACAGGGGGCGCGGACTGAAGCTTTCTTT.

The V and J genes are TRBV5-1 and TRBJ2-5, with 7 bases fitting TRBD1. V was clipped by 5 bases and J by 5 bases; unmatched bases: 9. Germline loops: CDR1 SGHRS, CDR2 YFSETQ. This CDR3 comprises 14 residues. The CDR3 region has the DNA TGCGCCAGCAGACCGGGACAGAGCTATGAGACCCAGTACTTC. Its translation: CASRPGQSYETQYF. The full variable domain, with the rest looked up from reference TRBV5-1 and TRBJ2-5, is KAGVTQTPRYLIKTRGQQVTLSCSPISGHRSVSWYQQTPGQGLQFLFEYFSETQRNKGNFPGRFSGRQFSNSRSEMNVSTLELGDSALYLCASRPGQSYETQYFGPGTRLLVL.

The chain has TRBV7-2 and TRBJ2-3; 7 bases map to TRBD2. CDR3 length equals 16 residues. Trimming at V came to 1 base and at J to 6 bases, leaving 10 bases not matched to a gene. In germline, CDR1 is SGHTA, CDR2 FQGNSA. The CDR3 region is CASSLGASGTRDTQYF. The CDR3 nucleotides are TGTGCCAGCAGCTTAGGGGCTAGCGGAACTCGGGATACGCAGTATTTT.

The CDR3 is CASSFRSGGGQETQYF. CDR3 sequence (DNA): TGTGCCAGCAGCTTTAGGTCGGGGGGGGGCCAAGAGACCCAGTACTTC. The rearrangement links TRBV5-5 to TRBJ2-5, with TRBD2 matching 8 bases. CDR1 and CDR2 from the germline V gene are SGHKS and YYEKEE (reference sequence). The CDR3 is made up of 16 amino acids. J lost 1 base, V lost 2 bases, and 7 bases had no gene match.

The V and J genes are TRBV19 and TRBJ1-3, with D unclear. The V gene's germline CDR1 is LNHDA and CDR2 SQIVND (reference sequence). The V end lost 4 bases, the J end lost 1 base, and 11 bases lay between the germline ends. The CDR3 covers 15 residues. DNA for the CDR3: TGTGCCAGTAGTAAGGTGGGCCGATCTGGAAACACCATATATTTT. It translates to CASSKVGRSGNTIYF.